These T cell receptor beta chains were read from a single sample in a study of blood T cell repertoires in COVID-19. Measured with immunoSEQ multiplex PCR; TCRdb has only the in-frame clones, and not every one. The sample gives roughly 370,000 clones, about 83% of which show up once; roughly a tenth is in the top ten. Sample: PBMCs or T cells enriched from blood (not recorded which). The receptors originated from a woman aged 45-65 years who had recovered from COVID-19. Each CDR3 is given with its conserved first and last residue. Fields, in order: clone size, V gene, D gene, CDR3 protein. A D gene is named only where the DNA matches it firmly. Rows give clone size only sometimes, using once, few, many, or a class for an expanded clone.

>-|TRBV19|TRBD1
CASSISSGQAYEQYF
>-|TRBV18|-
CASSPVGVQETQYF
>once|TRBV5-1|-
CASSLGGLSSTDTQYF
>-|TRBV19|-
CASSGARSNEKLFF
>-|TRBV28|TRBD2
CASRASGVSYEQYF
>-|TRBV11-2|TRBD1
CASSLDRGQGAFYGYTF
>-|TRBV12-3/TRBV12-4|-
CASSLRFLEQYF
>-|TRBV3-1/TRBV3-2|TRBD1
CASSPQDRGGTEAFF
>-|TRBV28|-
CASSYRPPGYTF
>-|TRBV27|-
CASSLTRGGGNTIYF
>-|TRBV3-1/TRBV3-2|TRBD1
CASSQRLSRTGGKETQYF
>-|TRBV5-1|TRBD1
CASSFTGEETQYF
>-|TRBV25-1|-
CASSEEYAGPGTEAFF
>-|TRBV28|-
CASRVTGPGNTIYF
>few|TRBV5-1|-
CASSLDRSTDTQYF
>-|TRBV30|-
CAWSVGKEAFF
>once|TRBV3-1/TRBV3-2|-
CASSHSRGYPGNTIYF
>-|TRBV7-9|TRBD1
CASSSRTGGGEAFF